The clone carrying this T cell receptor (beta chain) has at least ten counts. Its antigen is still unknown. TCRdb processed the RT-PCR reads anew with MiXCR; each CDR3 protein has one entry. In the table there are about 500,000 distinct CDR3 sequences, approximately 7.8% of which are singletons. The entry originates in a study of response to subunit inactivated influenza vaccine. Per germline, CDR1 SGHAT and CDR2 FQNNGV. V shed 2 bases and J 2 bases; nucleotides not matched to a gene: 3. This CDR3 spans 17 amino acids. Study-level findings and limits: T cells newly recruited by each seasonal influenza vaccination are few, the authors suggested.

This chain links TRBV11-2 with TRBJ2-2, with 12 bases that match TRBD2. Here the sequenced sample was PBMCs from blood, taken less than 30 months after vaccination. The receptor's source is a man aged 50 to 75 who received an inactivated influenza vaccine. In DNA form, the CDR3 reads TGTGCCAGCAGCTTATCTAGCGGGAGGGGTAACACCGGGGAGCTGTTTTTT. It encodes CASSLSSGRGNTGELFF.